The 9 T cell receptor beta chains below all came from one sample that was sequenced in a study of shared clonotypes between healthy human individuals. Using immunoSEQ multiplex PCR, the repertoire was profiled, and TCRdb retains in-frame clones only, with some absent. The table has roughly 1,500,000 clones, roughly 98% seen once. Sequencing was done on a sample of naive CD4+ T cells sorted from blood. Subset denoted: CD45RA+ positively selected. These receptors originate from a man younger than 40 in good health.

This clone was seen only once. The V and J genes are TRBV7-8 and TRBJ2-7; D is possibly TRBD2 (5 bases). CDR3 length: 15 amino acids. The germline V and J ends were trimmed by 5 bases and 3 bases, with 17 bases remaining between them. CDR1 and CDR2 (germline): SGHVS, FQNEAQ. The CDR3 DNA is TGTGCCAGCAGCACTAGGCCCTCCTTGCACTACGAGCAGTACTTC. Translating it yields CASSTRPSLHYEQYF.

The chain is built from TRBV19 and TRBJ1-5; D gene uncertain. The germline V gene has CDR1 LNHDA and CDR2 SQIVND (reference sequence). V shed 1 base and J shed 3 bases, with 10 bases lying between them. The CDR3 totals 15 residues. In DNA, the CDR3 is TGTGCCAGTAGTATAGCGGGGAAGGCCAATCAGCCCCAGCATTTT. Protein sequence: CASSIAGKANQPQHF.

This sequence joins TRBV18 and TRBJ1-3; D ambiguous. The CDR3 sequence is 16 residues long. V was cut by 3 bases and J by 2 bases, with 14 bases left in between. CDR1 is KGHSH and CDR2 is LQKENI in the germline V gene. The CDR3 sequence is CASSPSASIAGNTIYF. CDR3 nucleotides: TGTGCCAGCTCACCCTCAGCGTCGATTGCTGGAAACACCATATATTTT.

This clone occurred once. This chain connects TRBV19 to TRBJ2-1; TRBD2 matches 7 bases. The CDR3 sequence is 16 residues long. The V segment lost 4 bases and the J segment 0 bases; nucleotides outside the gene matches: 6. Germline V CDR1 and CDR2: LNHDA, SQIVND (reference sequence). CDR3 protein: CASSRTSGSSYNEQFF. The DNA for the CDR3 is TGTGCCAGTAGTAGGACTAGTGGGAGCTCCTACAATGAGCAGTTCTTC.

The genes are TRBV19 and TRBJ2-1; 10 nucleotides match TRBD2. This CDR3 spans 19 amino acids. Trimming removed 3 bases from V and 4 bases from J; junction bases left unmatched: 15. Germline V gene data show CDR1 as LNHDA and CDR2 as SQIVND (reference sequence). The CDR3 sequence is CASSISPPLAGVIYNEQFF. The CDR3 DNA is TGTGCCAGTAGTATCAGCCCCCCTCTAGCGGGAGTAATTTACAATGAGCAGTTCTTC.

The CDR3 is CASSSHQGQRFNQPQHF. In nucleotides, the CDR3 is TGTGCCAGTAGTTCCCACCAGGGACAGCGTTTTAATCAGCCCCAGCATTTT. The rearrangement links TRBV19 to TRBJ1-5, with 7 bases matching TRBD1. This CDR3 region has 17 residues. J was trimmed by 4 bases and V by 5 bases; bases with no gene match: 14. The V gene's germline CDR1 is LNHDA and CDR2 SQIVND (reference sequence).

This clone was observed once. This rearrangement joins TRBV29-1 to TRBJ2-7; weak D call: TRBD1 (6 bases). From germline, CDR1 is SQVTM and CDR2 ANQGSEA. This CDR3 is built from 13 residues. Trimming removed 7 bases at V and 6 bases at J, with 19 bases between. CDR3 DNA: TGCAGCGGCATCCGGGACAAACGGGGCGAGCAGTACTTC. This codes for CSGIRDKRGEQYF.

V usage is TRBV11-1 and J usage is TRBJ2-7; tentatively, D is TRBD2 (6 bases). Deletions cut 9 bases from V and 6 bases from J, with 12 bases between. The CDR3 has 11 amino acids. Per the germline V gene, CDR1 is SGHAT and CDR2 is FQDESV (reference sequence). CDR3 loop: CARRGALEQYF. The CDR3 coding sequence is TGTGCCAGACGCGGGGCGCTCGAGCAGTACTTC.

The genes are TRBV5-4 and TRBJ2-5; a possible D gene is TRBD2 (5 bases). Germline loops: CDR1 SGHNT, CDR2 YYREEE (reference sequence). This CDR3 is 14 amino acids long. Trimming removed 1 base at V and 1 base at J, with 8 bases between. The CDR3 nucleotides read TGTGCCAGCAGCTTGTTAGGGAGCCAAGAGACCCAGTACTTC. Its translation is CASSLLGSQETQYF.